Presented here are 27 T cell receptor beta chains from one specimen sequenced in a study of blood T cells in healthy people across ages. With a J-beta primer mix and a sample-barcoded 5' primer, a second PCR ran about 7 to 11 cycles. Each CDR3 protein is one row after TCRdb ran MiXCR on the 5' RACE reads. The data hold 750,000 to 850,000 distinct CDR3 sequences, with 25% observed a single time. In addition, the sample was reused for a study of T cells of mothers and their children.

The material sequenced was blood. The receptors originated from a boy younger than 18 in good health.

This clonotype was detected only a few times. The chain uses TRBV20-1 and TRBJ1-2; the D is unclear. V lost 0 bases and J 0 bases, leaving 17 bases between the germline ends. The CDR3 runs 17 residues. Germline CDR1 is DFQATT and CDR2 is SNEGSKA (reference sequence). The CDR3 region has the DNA TGCAGTGCTAGAGACGTTCTGAAGCAGGCGTCTAACTATGGCTACACCTTC. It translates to CSARDVLKQASNYGYTF.

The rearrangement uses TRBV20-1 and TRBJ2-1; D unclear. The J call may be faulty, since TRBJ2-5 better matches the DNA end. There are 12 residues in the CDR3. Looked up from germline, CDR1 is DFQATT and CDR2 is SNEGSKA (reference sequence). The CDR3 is CSASRSEQTQYF. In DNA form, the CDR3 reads TGCAGTGCTAGTCGGTCGGAGCAGACCCAGTACTTC.

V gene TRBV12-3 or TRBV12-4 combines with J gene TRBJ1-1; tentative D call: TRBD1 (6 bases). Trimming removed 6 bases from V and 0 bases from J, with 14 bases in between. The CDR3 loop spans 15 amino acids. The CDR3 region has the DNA TGTGCCAGCAGAGGAGGGGGGGGGATGAACACTGAAGCTTTCTTT. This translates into CASRGGGGMNTEAFF.

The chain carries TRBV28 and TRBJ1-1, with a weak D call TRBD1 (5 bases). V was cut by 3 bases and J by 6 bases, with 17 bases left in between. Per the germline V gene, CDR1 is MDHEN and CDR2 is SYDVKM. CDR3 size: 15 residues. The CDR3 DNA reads TGTGCCAGCAGTTTGATCGGGGCAGGACGATCTGAAGCTTTCTTT. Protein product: CASSLIGAGRSEAFF.

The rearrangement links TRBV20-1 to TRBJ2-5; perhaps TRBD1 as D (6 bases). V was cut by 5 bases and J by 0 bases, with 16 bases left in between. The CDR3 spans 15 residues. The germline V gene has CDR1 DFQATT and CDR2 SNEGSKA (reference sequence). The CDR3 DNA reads TGCAGTGCTGGACAGCTAGGCCCGTACCAAGAGACCCAGTACTTC. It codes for CSAGQLGPYQETQYF.

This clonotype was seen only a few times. CDR3 bases: TGCAGTGCTCGGACAGGTTCTGGAAACACCATATATTTT. As protein: CSARTGSGNTIYF. The rearrangement joins TRBV20-1 to TRBJ1-3, with 7 positions matching TRBD1. Germline V CDR1 and CDR2: DFQATT, SNEGSKA (reference sequence). J lost 1 base, V lost 5 bases, and 2 bases had no gene match. This CDR3 spans 13 amino acids.

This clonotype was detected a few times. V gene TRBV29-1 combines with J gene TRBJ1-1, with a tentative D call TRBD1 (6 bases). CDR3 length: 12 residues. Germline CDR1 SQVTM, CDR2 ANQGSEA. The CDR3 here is CSSDRSDTEAFF. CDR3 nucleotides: TGCAGTTCGGACAGATCCGACACTGAAGCTTTCTTT. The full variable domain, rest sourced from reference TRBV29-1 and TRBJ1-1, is SAVISQKPSRDICQRGTSLTIQCQVDSQVTMMFWYRQQPGQSLTLIATANQGSEATYESGFVIDKFPISRPNLTFSTLTVSNMSPEDSSIYLCSSDRSDTEAFFGQGTRLTVV.

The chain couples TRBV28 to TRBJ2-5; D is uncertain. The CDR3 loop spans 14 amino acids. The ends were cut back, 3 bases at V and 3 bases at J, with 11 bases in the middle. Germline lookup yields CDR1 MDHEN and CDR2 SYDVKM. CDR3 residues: CASSFMYKEETQYF. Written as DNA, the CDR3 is TGTGCCAGCAGTTTTATGTATAAAGAAGAGACCCAGTACTTC.

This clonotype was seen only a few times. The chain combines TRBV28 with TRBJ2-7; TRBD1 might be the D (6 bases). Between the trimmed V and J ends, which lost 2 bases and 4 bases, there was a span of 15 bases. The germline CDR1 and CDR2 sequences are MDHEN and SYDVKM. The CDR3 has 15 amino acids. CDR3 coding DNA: TGTGCCAGCAGTTTACCGGCAGGGGAAGCTTACGAGCAGTACTTC. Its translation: CASSLPAGEAYEQYF.

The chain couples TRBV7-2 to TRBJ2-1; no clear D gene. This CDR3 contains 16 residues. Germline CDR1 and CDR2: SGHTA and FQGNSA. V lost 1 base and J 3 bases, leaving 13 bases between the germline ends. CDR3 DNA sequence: TGTGCCAGCAGCTTAGACTGGGATCTACGCTACAATGAGCAGTTCTTC. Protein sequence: CASSLDWDLRYNEQFF. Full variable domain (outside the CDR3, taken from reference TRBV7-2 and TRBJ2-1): GAGVSQSPSNKVTEKGKDVELRCDPISGHTALYWYRQSLGQGLEFLIYFQGNSAPDKSGLPSDRFSAERTGGSVSTLTIQRTQQEDSAVYLCASSLDWDLRYNEQFFGPGTRLTVL.

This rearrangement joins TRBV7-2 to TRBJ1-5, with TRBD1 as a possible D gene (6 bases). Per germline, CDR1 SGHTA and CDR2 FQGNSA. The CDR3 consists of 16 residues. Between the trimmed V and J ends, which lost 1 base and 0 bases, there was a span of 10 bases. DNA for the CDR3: TGTGCCAGCAGCTTAGTAGGACAGTATAGCAATCAGCCCCAGCATTTT. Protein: CASSLVGQYSNQPQHF.

CDR3 DNA: TGCAGCGCCGAACCACAGGGACGTCCCTACGAGCAGTACTTC. As protein: CSAEPQGRPYEQYF. The chain combines TRBV20-1 with TRBJ2-5, with a possible D match to TRBD1 (6 bases). TRBJ2-7 matches the DNA end more closely, so the J call is doubtful. Germline values: CDR1 DFQATT, CDR2 SNEGSKA (reference sequence). The CDR3 spans 14 residues.

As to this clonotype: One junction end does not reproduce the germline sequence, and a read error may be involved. This CDR3 is CSGGTAANEKLSF. The CDR3 region has the DNA TGCAGCGGCGGGACAGCAGCTAATGAAAAACTGTCTTTT. This rearrangement joins TRBV29-1 to TRBJ1-4; 7 bases map to TRBD1. This CDR3 spans 13 amino acids. Germline CDR1 SQVTM, CDR2 ANQGSEA. Full variable domain (missing parts from reference TRBV29-1 and TRBJ1-4): SAVISQKPSRDICQRGTSLTIQCQVDSQVTMMFWYRQQPGQSLTLIATANQGSEATYESGFVIDKFPISRPNLTFSTLTVSNMSPEDSSIYLCSGGTAANEKLSFGSGTQLSVL.

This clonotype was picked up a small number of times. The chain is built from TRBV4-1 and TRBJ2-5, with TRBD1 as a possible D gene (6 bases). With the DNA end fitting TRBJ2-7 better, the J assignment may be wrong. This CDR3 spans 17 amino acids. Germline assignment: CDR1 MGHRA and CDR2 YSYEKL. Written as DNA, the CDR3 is TGCGCCAGCAGCCAAGGGGCCCCAAGACAGGCCTCCTACGAGCAGTACTTC. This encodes CASSQGAPRQASYEQYF.

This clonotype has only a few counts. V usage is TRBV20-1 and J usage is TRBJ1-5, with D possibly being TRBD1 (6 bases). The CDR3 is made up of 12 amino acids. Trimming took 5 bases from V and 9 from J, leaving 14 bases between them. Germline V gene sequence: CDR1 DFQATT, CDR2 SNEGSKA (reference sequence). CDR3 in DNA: TGCAGTGCTGTCAGGGGTATGTCGCCCCAGCATTTT. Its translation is CSAVRGMSPQHF.

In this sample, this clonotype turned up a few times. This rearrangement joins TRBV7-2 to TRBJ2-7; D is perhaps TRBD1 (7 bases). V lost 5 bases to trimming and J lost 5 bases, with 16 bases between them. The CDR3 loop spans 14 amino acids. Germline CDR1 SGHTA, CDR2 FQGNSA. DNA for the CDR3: TGTGCCAGCAGCGACTATCAGGGGGGCCACGAGCAGTACTTC. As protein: CASSDYQGGHEQYF.

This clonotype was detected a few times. CDR3 protein: CARLLCEQYF. The CDR3 DNA follows: TGTGCCCGACTTCTTTGCGAGCAGTACTTC. The chain combines TRBV7-9 with TRBJ2-5; D is ambiguous. The last part of the DNA fits TRBJ2-7 better; the J call may be wrong. Germline V gene lookup returns CDR1 SEHNR and CDR2 FQNEAQ (reference sequence). The CDR3 sequence is 10 residues long.

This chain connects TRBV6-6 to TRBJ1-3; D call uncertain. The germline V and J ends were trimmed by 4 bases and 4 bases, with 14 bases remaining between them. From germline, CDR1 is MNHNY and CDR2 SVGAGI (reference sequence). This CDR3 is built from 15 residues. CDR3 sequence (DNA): TGTGCCAGCAGTTTGGTTCTCGGCTCAGGAAACACCATATATTTT. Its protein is CASSLVLGSGNTIYF.

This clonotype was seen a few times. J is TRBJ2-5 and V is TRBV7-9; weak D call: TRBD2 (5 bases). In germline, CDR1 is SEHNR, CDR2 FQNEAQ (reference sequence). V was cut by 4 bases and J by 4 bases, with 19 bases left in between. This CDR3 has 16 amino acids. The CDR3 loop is CASSSDGGFGRETQYF. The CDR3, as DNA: TGTGCCAGCAGCTCGGACGGCGGGTTTGGTCGAGAGACCCAGTACTTC.

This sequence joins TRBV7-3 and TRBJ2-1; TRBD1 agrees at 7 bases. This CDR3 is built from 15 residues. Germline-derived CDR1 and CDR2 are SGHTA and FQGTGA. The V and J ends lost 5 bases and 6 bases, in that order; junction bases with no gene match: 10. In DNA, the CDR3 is TGTGCCAGCAGCATTACAGGGGATCGTGGCAATGAGCAGTTCTTC. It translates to CASSITGDRGNEQFF.

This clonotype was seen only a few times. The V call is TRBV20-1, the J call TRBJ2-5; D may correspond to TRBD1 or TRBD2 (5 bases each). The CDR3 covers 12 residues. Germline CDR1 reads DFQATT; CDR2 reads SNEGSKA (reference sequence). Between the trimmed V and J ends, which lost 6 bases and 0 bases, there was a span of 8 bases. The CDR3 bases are TGCAGTGCGGGGGACGACCAAGAGACCCAGTACTTC. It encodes CSAGDDQETQYF.

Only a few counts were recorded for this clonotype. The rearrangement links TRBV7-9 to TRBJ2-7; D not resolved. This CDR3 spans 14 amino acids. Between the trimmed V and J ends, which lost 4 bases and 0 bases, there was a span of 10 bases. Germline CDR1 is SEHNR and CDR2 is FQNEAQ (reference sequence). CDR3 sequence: CASSSSESSYEQYF. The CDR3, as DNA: TGTGCCAGCAGCTCATCCGAGAGCTCCTACGAGCAGTACTTC.

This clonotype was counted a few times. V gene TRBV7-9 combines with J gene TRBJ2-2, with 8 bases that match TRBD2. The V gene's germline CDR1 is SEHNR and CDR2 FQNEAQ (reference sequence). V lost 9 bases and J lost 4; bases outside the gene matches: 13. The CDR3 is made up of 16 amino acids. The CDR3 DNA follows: TGTGCCAGTAGCCACTCTGCGGGAGGCTTCACCGGGGAGCTGTTTTTT. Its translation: CASSHSAGGFTGELFF.

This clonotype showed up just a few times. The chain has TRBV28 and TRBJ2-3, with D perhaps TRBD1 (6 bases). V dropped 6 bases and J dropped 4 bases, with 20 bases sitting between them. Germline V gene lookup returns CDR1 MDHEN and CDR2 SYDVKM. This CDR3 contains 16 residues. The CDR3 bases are TGTGCCAGCAGCCGACCCTGGACAGATTGGGCAGATACGCAGTATTTT. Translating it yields CASSRPWTDWADTQYF. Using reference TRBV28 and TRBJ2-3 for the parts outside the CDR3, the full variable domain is DVKVTQSSRYLVKRTGEKVFLECVQDMDHENMFWYRQDPGLGLRLIYFSYDVKMKEKGDIPEGYSVSREKKERFSLILESASTNQTSMYLCASSRPWTDWADTQYFGPGTRLTVL.

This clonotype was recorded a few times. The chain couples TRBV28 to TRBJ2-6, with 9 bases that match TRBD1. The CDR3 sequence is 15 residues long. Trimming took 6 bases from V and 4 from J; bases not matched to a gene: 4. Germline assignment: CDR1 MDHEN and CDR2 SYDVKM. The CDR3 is CASRQGAAGANVLTF. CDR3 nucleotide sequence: TGTGCCAGCAGACAGGGGGCAGCAGGGGCCAACGTCCTGACTTTC.

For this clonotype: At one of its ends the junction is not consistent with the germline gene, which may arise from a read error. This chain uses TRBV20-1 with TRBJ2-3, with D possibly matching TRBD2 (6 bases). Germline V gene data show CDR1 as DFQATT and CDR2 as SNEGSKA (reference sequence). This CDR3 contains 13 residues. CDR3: CSARDAAAGPHSF. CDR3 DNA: TGCAGTGCTAGAGATGCCGCGGCGGGACCGCATTCTTTT.

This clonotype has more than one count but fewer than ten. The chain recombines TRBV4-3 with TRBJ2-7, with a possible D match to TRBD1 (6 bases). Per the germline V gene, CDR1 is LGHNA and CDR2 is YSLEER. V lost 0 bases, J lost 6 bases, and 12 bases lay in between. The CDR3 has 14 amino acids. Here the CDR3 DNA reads TGCGCCAGCAGCCAAGATTCACAGGGAAGCGAGCAGTACTTC. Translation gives CASSQDSQGSEQYF.